This section outlines one T cell receptor beta chain sequence together with its context. The authors' processing: Amplified reference gene primers provided the basis for estimating nucleated cell counts. Repertoires were generated with immunoSEQ multiplex PCR, while TCRdb's copy carries only in-frame clones and drops some. V and J calls and clone size come straight from that table; D and trimming were deduced from the DNA. The data show tens of thousands of clones, about 87% seen once. The germline CDR1 and CDR2 sequences are LGHNA and YNFKEQ. This CDR3 is 14 amino acids long. V was cut by 1 base and J by 1 base, with 7 bases left in between. The sample originates from a study of blood T cell repertoires in COVID-19. Study background: Samples came from the United States, Italy and Spain, spanning acute and convalescent COVID-19. From T cells, B-cell-depleted T cells, or PBMCs came the material, which was cDNA or gDNA.

The chain couples TRBV4-2 to TRBJ1-2, with unresolved D. Sequenced material: peripheral blood. The source is a man in his fifties or sixties with acute or convalescent COVID-19. The CDR3, as DNA: TGTGCCAGCAGCCAAGCCGGAGTTAACTATGGCTACACCTTC. Residues: CASSQAGVNYGYTF.